The TCR beta chain described here comes from a study of T-cell reconstitution after alpha-beta-depleted transplantation in children. This clonotype appeared many times. No antigen is known for it. A library of TCRbeta sequences, prepared with unique molecular identifiers, was generated. TCRdb independently ran MiXCR on the PCR reads; one entry per CDR3 protein. The sample carries fewer than 450,000 distinct CDR3 sequences, about a sixth recorded once. The CDR3 totals 16 residues. Germline loops: CDR1 KGHDR, CDR2 SFDVKD. The ends were cut back, 3 bases at V and 0 bases at J, with 12 bases in the middle. Study observations and caveats: T cells produced anew were the main source of T-cell counts and diversity one year after transplant. Expanded clones from the graft, numbering several hundred, reportedly supplied alpha-beta T cells about two months after transplant.

The sequenced sample was PBMCs, mostly from graft donor cells, obtained 360 days after TCRalphabeta/CD19-depleted stem cell transplant. The TCR sequence derives from a male patient aged 2-15 years who had a stem cell transplant for acute lymphoblastic leukemia, so the T cells may come from the graft donor. The chain carries TRBV24-1 and TRBJ2-3; D possibly matches TRBD1 or TRBD2 (5 bases each). CDR3 nucleotide sequence: TGTGCCACCAGTGATCCACGGGGCGGGAGCACAGATACGCAGTATTTT. Translation: CATSDPRGGSTDTQYF.